This is a list of T cell receptor beta chains from one sample in a study of lymphopenia after photon versus proton radiotherapy. Only in-frame clones appear in the TCRdb table, and some are missing; sequencing was by immunoSEQ multiplex PCR. The data show around 18,000 clones, about 85% seen once. The source was peripheral blood, collected from a patient treated with proton-based radiotherapy. These receptors all come from a man in his 70s with pancreatic cancer. Both conserved end residues are trimmed from each CDR3. Each record gives: V gene, clone size, J gene, CDR3 protein. Size tells how often a clone was seen (once, few, many) or the class of an expanded clone, and some rows leave it out.

v_call: TRBV15; clone_size: -; j_call: TRBJ2-3; cdr3_aa: ATSRDWGRTSGRTSTDTQY
v_call: TRBV19; clone_size: -; j_call: TRBJ2-7; cdr3_aa: ASSILGVHEQY
v_call: TRBV5-1; clone_size: once; j_call: TRBJ2-5; cdr3_aa: ASSLAISGQTQY
v_call: TRBV7-9; clone_size: -; j_call: TRBJ1-4; cdr3_aa: ASTGGRDTLNGEKLF
v_call: TRBV2; clone_size: -; j_call: TRBJ2-1; cdr3_aa: ASSDRDRGNYNEQF
v_call: TRBV19; clone_size: -; j_call: TRBJ1-5; cdr3_aa: ASTSSQGALGQPQH
v_call: TRBV2; clone_size: -; j_call: TRBJ2-4; cdr3_aa: ASSLQRAKNIQY
v_call: TRBV9; clone_size: -; j_call: -; cdr3_aa: ASSATGTGVSEQY
v_call: TRBV19; clone_size: -; j_call: TRBJ2-3; cdr3_aa: ASSVLDGGSDTQY
v_call: TRBV2; clone_size: -; j_call: TRBJ1-2; cdr3_aa: ASSAQGQGSYGYT
v_call: TRBV5-1; clone_size: -; j_call: TRBJ2-5; cdr3_aa: ATRRGTGGQETQY
v_call: TRBV11-2; clone_size: -; j_call: TRBJ2-5; cdr3_aa: ASSSGRAETQY
v_call: TRBV5-1; clone_size: -; j_call: TRBJ2-2; cdr3_aa: ASSLELGRPGELF
v_call: TRBV5-6; clone_size: -; j_call: TRBJ1-2; cdr3_aa: ASSFRSGALLTNYGYT
v_call: TRBV5-1; clone_size: -; j_call: TRBJ2-1; cdr3_aa: ASSLANAAGAYNEQF
v_call: TRBV2; clone_size: -; j_call: TRBJ1-2; cdr3_aa: ASSDRTDYGYT
v_call: TRBV6-6; clone_size: -; j_call: TRBJ1-3; cdr3_aa: ASSPDRTSGNTIY
v_call: TRBV6-1; clone_size: -; j_call: TRBJ1-3; cdr3_aa: ASSAPGRISGNTIY
v_call: TRBV6-4; clone_size: -; j_call: TRBJ2-5; cdr3_aa: ASSATGVETQY
v_call: TRBV5-6; clone_size: -; j_call: TRBJ2-7; cdr3_aa: ASSFGQGRYEQY
v_call: TRBV7-8; clone_size: -; j_call: TRBJ2-7; cdr3_aa: ASSLGSYEQY
v_call: TRBV6-6; clone_size: -; j_call: TRBJ2-3; cdr3_aa: ASSYVQRWSDTQY